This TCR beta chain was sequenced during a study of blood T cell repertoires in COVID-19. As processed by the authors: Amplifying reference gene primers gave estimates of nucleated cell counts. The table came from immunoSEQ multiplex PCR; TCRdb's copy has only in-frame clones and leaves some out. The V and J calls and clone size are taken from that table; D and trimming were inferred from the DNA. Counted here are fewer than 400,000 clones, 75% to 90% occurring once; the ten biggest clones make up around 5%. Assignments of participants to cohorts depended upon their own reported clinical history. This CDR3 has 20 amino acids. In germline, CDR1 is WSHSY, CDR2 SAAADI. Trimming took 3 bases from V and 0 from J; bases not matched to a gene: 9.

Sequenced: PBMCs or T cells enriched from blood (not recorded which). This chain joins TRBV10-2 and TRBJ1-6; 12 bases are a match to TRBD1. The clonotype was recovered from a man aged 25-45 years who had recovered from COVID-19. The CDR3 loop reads CASSEGWDRGRSSYNSPLHF. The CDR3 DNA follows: TGCGCCAGCAGTGAAGGATGGGACAGGGGGCGAAGCTCCTATAATTCACCCCTCCACTTT.